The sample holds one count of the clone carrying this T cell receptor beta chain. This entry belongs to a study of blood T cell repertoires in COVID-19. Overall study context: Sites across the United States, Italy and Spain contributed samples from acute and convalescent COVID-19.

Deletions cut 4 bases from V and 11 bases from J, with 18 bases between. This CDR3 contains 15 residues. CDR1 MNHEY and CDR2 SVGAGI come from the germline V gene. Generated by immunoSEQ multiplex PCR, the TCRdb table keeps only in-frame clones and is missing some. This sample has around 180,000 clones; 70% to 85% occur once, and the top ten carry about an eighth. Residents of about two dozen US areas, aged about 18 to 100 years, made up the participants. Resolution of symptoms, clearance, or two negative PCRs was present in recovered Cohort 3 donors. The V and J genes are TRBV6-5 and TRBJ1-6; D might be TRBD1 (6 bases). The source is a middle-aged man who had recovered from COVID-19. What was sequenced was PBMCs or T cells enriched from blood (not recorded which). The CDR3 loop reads CASSSTGFGTAPLHF. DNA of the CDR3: TGTGCCAGCAGTTCAACAGGGTTCGGCACGGCACCCCTCCACTTT.